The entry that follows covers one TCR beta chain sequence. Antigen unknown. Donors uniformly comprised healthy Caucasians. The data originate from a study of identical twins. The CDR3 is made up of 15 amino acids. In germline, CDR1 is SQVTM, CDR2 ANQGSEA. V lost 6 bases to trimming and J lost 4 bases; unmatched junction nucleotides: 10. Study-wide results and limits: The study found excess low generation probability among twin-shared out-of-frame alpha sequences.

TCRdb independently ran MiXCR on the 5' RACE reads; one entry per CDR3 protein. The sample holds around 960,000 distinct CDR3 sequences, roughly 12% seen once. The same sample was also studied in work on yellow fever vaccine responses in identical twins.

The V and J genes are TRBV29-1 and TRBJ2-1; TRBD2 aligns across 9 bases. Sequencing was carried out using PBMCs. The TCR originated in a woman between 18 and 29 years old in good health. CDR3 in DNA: TGCAGCGTCGTTGGGAGACTAGCGGAGTACAATGAGCAGTTCTTC. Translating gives CSVVGRLAEYNEQFF.